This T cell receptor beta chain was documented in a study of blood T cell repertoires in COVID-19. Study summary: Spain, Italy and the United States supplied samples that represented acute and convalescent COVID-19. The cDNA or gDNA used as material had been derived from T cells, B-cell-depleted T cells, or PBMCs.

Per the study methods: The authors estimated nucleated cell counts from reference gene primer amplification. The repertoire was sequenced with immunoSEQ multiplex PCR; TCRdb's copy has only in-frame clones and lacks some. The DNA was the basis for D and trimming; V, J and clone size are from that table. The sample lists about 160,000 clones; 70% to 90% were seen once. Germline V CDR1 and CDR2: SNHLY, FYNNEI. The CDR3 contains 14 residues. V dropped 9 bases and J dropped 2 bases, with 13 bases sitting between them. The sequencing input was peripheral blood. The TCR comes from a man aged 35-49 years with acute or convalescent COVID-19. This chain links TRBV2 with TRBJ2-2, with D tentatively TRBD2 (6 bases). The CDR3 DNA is TGTGCCAGTCGGGGCGGGGCAAACACCGGGGAGCTGTTTTTT. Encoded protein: CASRGGANTGELFF.